This T cell receptor beta chain was identified during a study of shared clonotypes between healthy human individuals. Regarding the study as a whole: Since donors were few, the genetic and exposure-history diversity represented was limited.

Using immunoSEQ multiplex PCR, the repertoire was profiled, and TCRdb retains in-frame clones only, with some absent. The sample has millions of clones; 93% are singletons. As for this clone: Its antigen is unidentified.

The CDR3 loop spans 16 amino acids. Trimming removed 5 bases from V and 8 bases from J, with 22 bases in between. Germline lookup yields CDR1 LNHDA and CDR2 SQIVND (reference sequence). The chain couples TRBV19 to TRBJ1-5, with D perhaps matching TRBD1 (5 bases). The receptor comes from a man aged 18-30 years in good health. Some clones in this sample may be carry-over from other donors' samples. The sample was naive CD4+ T cells from PBMCs. Subset meaning: CD45RA+ positively selected. Here the CDR3 DNA reads TGTGCCAGTAGTCCCTCCGTTAGGGACGTTACCAAGCCCCAGCATTTT. Translated: CASSPSVRDVTKPQHF.